Each of the 14 T cell receptor beta chains below was sequenced from the same sample in a study of cytomegalovirus exposure and HLA in healthy donors. A multiplex PCR was run with 60 Vbeta primers and 13 Jbeta primers. Method: immunoSEQ multiplex PCR; TCRdb's copy keeps in-frame clones and lacks some. This table holds approximately 180,000 clones, 73% found once. What was sequenced was PBMCs. All receptors come from a woman under 40 in good health and CMV-seronegative.

This chain uses TRBV27 with TRBJ1-2; 7 nucleotides line up with TRBD1. Per germline, CDR1 MNHEY and CDR2 SMNVEV (reference sequence). The CDR3 spans 13 residues. V gave up 7 bases and J gave up 8 bases; unmatched junction bases: 10. The CDR3 region is CASTHTGVGGYTF. The DNA of the CDR3 is TGTGCCAGCACCCACACAGGGGTTGGAGGCTACACCTTC.

The J gene is TRBJ2-1, the V gene TRBV29-1, with 11 bases fitting TRBD1. CDR3 length equals 13 residues. Germline V gene sequence: CDR1 SQVTM, CDR2 ANQGSEA. This CDR3 reads CSVRDRGYNEQFF. CDR3 nucleotide sequence: TGCAGTGTGCGGGACAGGGGGTACAATGAGCAGTTCTTC.

The J gene is TRBJ1-2, the V gene TRBV19, with D uncertain. The CDR3 runs to 13 residues. Germline CDR1 LNHDA, CDR2 SQIVND (reference sequence). The V gene lost 6 bases and the J gene lost 4 bases, with 12 bases spanning the gap. The CDR3 coding sequence is TGTGCCAGTAGCCTAGAGGGAATCTATGGCTACACCTTC. This codes for CASSLEGIYGYTF.

In this sample, this clone turned up a few times. The chain carries TRBV19 and TRBJ1-6, with D perhaps matching TRBD1 (5 bases). This CDR3 has 13 amino acids. V lost 5 bases, J lost 13 bases, and 15 bases lay in between. From germline, CDR1 is LNHDA and CDR2 SQIVND (reference sequence). Written as DNA, the CDR3 is TGTGCCAGTAGTGGCAGGGTTGGCTTGCCCCTCCACTTT. Amino acid sequence: CASSGRVGLPLHF.

The chain recombines TRBV6-6 with TRBJ2-7, with D unresolved. CDR3 length equals 15 residues. Between the trimmed V and J ends, which lost 3 bases and 0 bases, there was a span of 12 bases. The germline V gene has CDR1 MNHNY and CDR2 SVGAGI (reference sequence). Written as DNA, the CDR3 is TGTGCCAGCAGTTATATGCAGGTTTACTCCTACGAGCAGTACTTC. The encoded protein is CASSYMQVYSYEQYF.

This clone was seen only once. The chain links TRBV7-2 to TRBJ1-5, with D possibly matching TRBD1 (5 bases). This CDR3 contains 14 residues. The germline CDR1 and CDR2 sequences are SGHTA and FQGNSA. V lost 5 bases to trimming and J lost 3 bases, with 11 bases between them. The CDR3 nucleotides are TGTGCCAGCAGCCCGAGACAGTTCAATCAGCCCCAGCATTTT. Protein product: CASSPRQFNQPQHF.

The CDR3 spells CASSPLGQTYEQYF. The CDR3 nucleotides are TGTGCCAGCAGTCCATTGGGACAGACCTACGAGCAGTACTTC. V usage is TRBV28 and J usage is TRBJ2-7, with TRBD1 matching over 7 bases. The CDR3 is made up of 14 amino acids. The V segment lost 5 bases and the J segment 2 bases; nucleotides outside the gene matches: 6. Germline lookup yields CDR1 MDHEN and CDR2 SYDVKM. Looking up the rest from reference TRBV28 and TRBJ2-7 gives the full variable domain: DVKVTQSSRYLVKRTGEKVFLECVQDMDHENMFWYRQDPGLGLRLIYFSYDVKMKEKGDIPEGYSVSREKKERFSLILESASTNQTSMYLCASSPLGQTYEQYFGPGTRLTVT.

The chain links TRBV7-6 to TRBJ2-5, with a tentative D call TRBD2 (6 bases). Trimming took 5 bases from V and 5 from J, leaving 21 bases between them. The CDR3 has 16 amino acids. Germline-derived CDR1 and CDR2 are SGHVS and FNYEAQ. The CDR3 sequence is CASSRGVAEPEETQYF. The CDR3 DNA follows: TGTGCCAGCAGCCGAGGGGTAGCGGAACCCGAGGAGACCCAGTACTTC.

The rearrangement links TRBV1 to TRBJ1-4. TRBV1 corresponds to a pseudogene. This CDR3 region has 14 residues. The CDR3 sequence: CTSSPDPEDEKLFF. In nucleotides, the CDR3 is TGCACCAGCAGCCCCGACCCCGAGGATGAAAAACTGTTTTTT.

V is TRBV30 and J is TRBJ1-1; no firm D call. With 5 bases removed from V and 5 bases from J, the gap between germline ends came to 15 bases. In germline, CDR1 is GTSNPN, CDR2 SVGIG (reference sequence). CDR3 length equals 13 residues. CDR3 nucleotide sequence: TGTGCCTGGGACTACGTACGGGGAACTGAAGCTTTCTTT. It is translated as CAWDYVRGTEAFF.

The chain couples TRBV9 to TRBJ2-7; 7 nucleotides align to TRBD1. Germline CDR1 and CDR2: SGDLS and YYNGEE. Trimming removed 0 bases from V and 3 bases from J; junction bases left unmatched: 6. The length of the CDR3 is 15 residues. The CDR3 spells CASSVGLDRYYEQYF. DNA for the CDR3: TGTGCCAGCAGCGTAGGTTTGGACAGGTACTACGAGCAGTACTTC.

The genes are TRBV5-1 and TRBJ2-6; 11 bases agree with TRBD2. The germline CDR1 and CDR2 sequences are SGHRS and YFSETQ. The CDR3 runs to 16 residues. After removal of 4 bases from V and 1 base from J, the junction contained 1 base not matched to a gene. The CDR3 here is CASSIAGGSGANVLTF. The CDR3 DNA is TGCGCCAGCAGCATAGCGGGAGGGTCTGGGGCCAACGTCCTGACTTTC.

The chain recombines TRBV10-3 with TRBJ2-1; 9 positions match TRBD2. This CDR3 has 15 residues. Unmatched junction bases numbered 4, after V lost 0 bases and J lost 7 bases. Germline CDR1 and CDR2: ENHRY and SYGVKD. CDR3 protein: CAISESAGGRNEQFF. In DNA form, the CDR3 reads TGTGCCATCAGTGAGTCTGCGGGGGGGCGAAATGAGCAGTTCTTC.

The J gene is TRBJ1-4, the V gene TRBV11-2, with 10 positions matching TRBD1. Germline V lookup: CDR1 SGHAT, CDR2 FQNNGV. Trimming took 5 bases from V and 3 from J; bases not matched to a gene: 6. The CDR3 is 16 residues long. The CDR3 DNA is TGTGCCAGCAGCCCGGACGGACAGGGGGCTAATGAAAAACTGTTTTTT. This translates into CASSPDGQGANEKLFF.